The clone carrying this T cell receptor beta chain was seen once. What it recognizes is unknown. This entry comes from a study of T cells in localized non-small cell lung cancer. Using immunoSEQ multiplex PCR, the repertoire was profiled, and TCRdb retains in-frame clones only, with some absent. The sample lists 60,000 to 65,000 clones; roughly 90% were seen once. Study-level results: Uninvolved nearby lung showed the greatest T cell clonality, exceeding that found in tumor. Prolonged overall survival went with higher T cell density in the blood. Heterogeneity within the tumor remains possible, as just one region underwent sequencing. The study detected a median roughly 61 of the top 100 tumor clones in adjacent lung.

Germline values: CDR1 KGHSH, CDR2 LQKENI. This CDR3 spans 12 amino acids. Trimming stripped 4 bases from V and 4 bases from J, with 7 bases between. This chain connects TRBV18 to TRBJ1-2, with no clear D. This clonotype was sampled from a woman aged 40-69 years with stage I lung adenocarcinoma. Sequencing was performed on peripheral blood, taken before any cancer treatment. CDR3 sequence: CASSRATYGYTF. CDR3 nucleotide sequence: TGTGCCAGCTCACGCGCCACCTATGGCTACACCTTC.